The rows below give T cell receptor beta chains drawn from one sample of a study of blood T cell repertoires in COVID-19. Only in-frame clones appear in the TCRdb table, and some are missing; sequencing was by immunoSEQ multiplex PCR. In the table there are 300,000 or so clones, around 88% of which are singletons. Sequencing was done on a sample of peripheral blood. These receptors were collected from a woman in her fifties or sixties with acute or convalescent COVID-19. Each CDR3 is given with its conserved first and last residue. Each record gives: D gene, J gene, V gene, CDR3 protein. The D gene is left open where the match is weak.

TRBD1	TRBJ1-2	TRBV28	CASSDTGTGNYGYTF
.	TRBJ1-4	TRBV20-1	CSATGEKLFF
TRBD1	TRBJ2-5	TRBV29-1	CSVVRARGPETQYF
.	TRBJ2-1	TRBV9	CAGREQFF
.	TRBJ2-2	TRBV4-3	CASSQVERVNTGELFF
TRBD2	TRBJ2-1	TRBV5-1	CASSFMTSGIDNEQFF
.	TRBJ2-7	TRBV14	CASSQDGGYYSPYEQYF
TRBD1	TRBJ1-2	TRBV29-1	CSVGTAGGFNYGYTF
TRBD2	TRBJ2-3	TRBV9	CASSLGTSGRAPLTDTQYF
TRBD2	TRBJ2-3	TRBV5-1	CASSLPGLGETDTQYF
.	TRBJ1-5	TRBV6-1	CASSASSGIRADQPQHF
.	TRBJ2-7	TRBV5-1	CASRARGYEQYF
.	TRBJ1-4	TRBV18	CASSQGSYGTNEKLFF
TRBD2	TRBJ2-7	TRBV28	CASSLGGLAHEQYF
TRBD1	TRBJ2-7	TRBV2	CASSRDRVTYEQYF
.	TRBJ1-2	TRBV5-6	CASSSPGMEDYGYTF
.	TRBJ2-3	TRBV5-1	CASSSDSPGTDTQYF
TRBD1	TRBJ2-1	TRBV5-4	CASSLGGQNNEQFF
TRBD1	TRBJ2-7	TRBV6-2/TRBV6-3	CASSYEQGWEQYF
.	TRBJ1-4	TRBV19	CASSIGQPTNEKLFF
TRBD1	TRBJ1-1	TRBV28	CASSPDRGWGTEAFF
TRBD2	TRBJ2-3	TRBV4-1	CASRLGTSGSTDTQYF
TRBD2	TRBJ2-7	TRBV27	CASSYWTSGTYEQYF
TRBD2	TRBJ2-7	TRBV27	CASSFGYGPSGREEDEQYF